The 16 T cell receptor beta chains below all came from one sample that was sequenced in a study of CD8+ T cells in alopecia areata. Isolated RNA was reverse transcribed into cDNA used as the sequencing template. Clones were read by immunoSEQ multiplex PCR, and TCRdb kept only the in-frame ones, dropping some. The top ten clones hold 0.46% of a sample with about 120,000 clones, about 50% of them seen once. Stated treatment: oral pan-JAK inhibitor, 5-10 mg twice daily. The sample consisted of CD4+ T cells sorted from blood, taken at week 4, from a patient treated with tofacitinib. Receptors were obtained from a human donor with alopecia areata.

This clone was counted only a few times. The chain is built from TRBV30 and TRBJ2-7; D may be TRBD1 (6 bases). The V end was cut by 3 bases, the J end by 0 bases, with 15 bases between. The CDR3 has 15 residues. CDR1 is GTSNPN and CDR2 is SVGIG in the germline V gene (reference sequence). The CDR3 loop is CAWRAAGASSYEQYF. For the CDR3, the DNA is TGTGCCTGGAGAGCGGCAGGGGCGTCCTCCTACGAGCAGTACTTC. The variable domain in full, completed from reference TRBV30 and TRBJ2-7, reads SQTIHQWPATLVQPVGSPLSLECTVEGTSNPNLYWYRQAAGRGLQLLFYSVGIGQISSEVPQNLSASRPQDRQFILSSKKLLLSDSGFYLCAWRAAGASSYEQYFGPGTRLTVT.

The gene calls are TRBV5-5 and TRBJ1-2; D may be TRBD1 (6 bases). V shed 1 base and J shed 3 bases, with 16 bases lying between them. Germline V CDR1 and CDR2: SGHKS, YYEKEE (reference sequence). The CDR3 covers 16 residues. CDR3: CASSLWTAPSHYGYTF. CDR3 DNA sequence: TGTGCCAGCAGCTTGTGGACAGCACCCAGCCACTATGGCTACACCTTC.

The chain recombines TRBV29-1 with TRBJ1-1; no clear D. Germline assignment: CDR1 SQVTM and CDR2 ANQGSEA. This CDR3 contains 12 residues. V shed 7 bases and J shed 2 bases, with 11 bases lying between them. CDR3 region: CSAPESNTEAFF. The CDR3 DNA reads TGCAGCGCGCCAGAGTCTAACACTGAAGCTTTCTTT.

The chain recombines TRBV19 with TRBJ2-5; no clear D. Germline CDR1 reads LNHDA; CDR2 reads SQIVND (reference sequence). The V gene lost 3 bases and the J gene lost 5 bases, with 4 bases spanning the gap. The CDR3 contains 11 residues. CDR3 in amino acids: CASSIEETQYF. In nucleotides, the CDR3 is TGTGCCAGTAGTATTGAGGAGACCCAGTACTTC.

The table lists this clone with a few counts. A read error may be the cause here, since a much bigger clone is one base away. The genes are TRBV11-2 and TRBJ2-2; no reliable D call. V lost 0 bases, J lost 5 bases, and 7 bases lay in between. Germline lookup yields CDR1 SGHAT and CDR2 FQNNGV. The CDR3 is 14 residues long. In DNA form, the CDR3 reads TGTGCCAGCAGCTTAGATCGGCGGACCGGGGAGCTGTTTTTT. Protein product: CASSLDRRTGELFF. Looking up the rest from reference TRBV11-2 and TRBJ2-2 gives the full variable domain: EAGVAQSPRYKIIEKRQSVAFWCNPISGHATLYWYQQILGQGPKLLIQFQNNGVVDDSQLPKDRFSAERLKGVDSTLKIQPAKLEDSAVYLCASSLDRRTGELFFGEGSRLTVL.

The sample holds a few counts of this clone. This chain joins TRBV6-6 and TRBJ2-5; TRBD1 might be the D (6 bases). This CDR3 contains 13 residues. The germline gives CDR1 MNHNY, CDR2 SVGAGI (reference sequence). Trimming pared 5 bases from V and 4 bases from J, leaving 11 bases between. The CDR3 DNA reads TGTGCCAGCAGTCCCGACAGGCTAGAGACCCAGTACTTC. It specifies CASSPDRLETQYF.

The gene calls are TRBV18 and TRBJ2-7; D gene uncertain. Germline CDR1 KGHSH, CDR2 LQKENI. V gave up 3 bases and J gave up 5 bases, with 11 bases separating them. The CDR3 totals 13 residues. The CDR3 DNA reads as TGTGCCAGCTCACCCCCGCTGGTAAACGAGCAGTACTTC. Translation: CASSPPLVNEQYF.

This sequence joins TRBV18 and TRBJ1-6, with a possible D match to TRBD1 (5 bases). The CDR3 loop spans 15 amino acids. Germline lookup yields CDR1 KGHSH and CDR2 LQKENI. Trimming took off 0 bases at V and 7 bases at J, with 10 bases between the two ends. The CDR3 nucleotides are TGTGCCAGCTCACCACCGGGGCAGCTAAATTCACCCCTCCACTTT. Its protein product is CASSPPGQLNSPLHF.

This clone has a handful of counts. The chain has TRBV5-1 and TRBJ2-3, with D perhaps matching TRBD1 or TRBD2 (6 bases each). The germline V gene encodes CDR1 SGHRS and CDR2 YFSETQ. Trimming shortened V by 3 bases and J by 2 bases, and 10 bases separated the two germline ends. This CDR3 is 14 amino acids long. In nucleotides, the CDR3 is TGCGCCAGCAGCTGGCCGGGGGCCACAGATACGCAGTATTTT. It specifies CASSWPGATDTQYF.

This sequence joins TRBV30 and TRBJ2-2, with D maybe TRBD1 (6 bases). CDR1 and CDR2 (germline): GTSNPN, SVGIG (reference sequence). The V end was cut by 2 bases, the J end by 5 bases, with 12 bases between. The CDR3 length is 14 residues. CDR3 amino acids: CAWSTTGGTGELFF. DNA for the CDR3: TGTGCCTGGAGTACGACAGGCGGGACCGGGGAGCTGTTTTTT.

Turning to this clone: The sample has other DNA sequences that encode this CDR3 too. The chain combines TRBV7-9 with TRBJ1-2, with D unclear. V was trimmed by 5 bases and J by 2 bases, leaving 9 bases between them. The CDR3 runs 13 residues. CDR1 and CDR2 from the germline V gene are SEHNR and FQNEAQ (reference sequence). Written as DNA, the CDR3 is TGTGCCAGCAGCCGGGCAGAGAACTATGGCTACACCTTC. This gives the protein CASSRAENYGYTF.

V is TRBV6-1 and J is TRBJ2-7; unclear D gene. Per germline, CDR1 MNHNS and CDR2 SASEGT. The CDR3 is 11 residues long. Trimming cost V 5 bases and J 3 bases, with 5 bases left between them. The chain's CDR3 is CASSRNYEQYF. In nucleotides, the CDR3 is TGTGCCAGCAGTCGAAACTACGAGCAGTACTTC.

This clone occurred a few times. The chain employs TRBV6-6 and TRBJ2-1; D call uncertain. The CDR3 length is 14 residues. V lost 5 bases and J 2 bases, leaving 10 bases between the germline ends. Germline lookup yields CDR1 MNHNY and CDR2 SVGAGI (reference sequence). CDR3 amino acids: CASSGRGTYNEQFF. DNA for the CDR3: TGTGCCAGCAGTGGCCGTGGCACCTACAATGAGCAGTTCTTC.

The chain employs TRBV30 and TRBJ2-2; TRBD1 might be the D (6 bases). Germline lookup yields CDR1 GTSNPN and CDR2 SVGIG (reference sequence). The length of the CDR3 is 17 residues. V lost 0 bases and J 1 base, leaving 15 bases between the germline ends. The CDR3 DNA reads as TGTGCCTGGAGTGTGGGTAGGACAGCCAAGAACACCGGGGAGCTGTTTTTT. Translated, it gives CAWSVGRTAKNTGELFF.

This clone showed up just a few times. The CDR3 protein is CASSLGWGEETQYF. CDR3 bases: TGCGCCAGCAGCTTGGGCTGGGGTGAAGAGACCCAGTACTTC. V is TRBV5-1 and J is TRBJ2-5, with D unresolved. CDR1 is SGHRS and CDR2 is YFSETQ in the germline V gene. This CDR3 comprises 14 residues. Trimming removed 0 bases from V and 3 bases from J, with 9 bases in between.

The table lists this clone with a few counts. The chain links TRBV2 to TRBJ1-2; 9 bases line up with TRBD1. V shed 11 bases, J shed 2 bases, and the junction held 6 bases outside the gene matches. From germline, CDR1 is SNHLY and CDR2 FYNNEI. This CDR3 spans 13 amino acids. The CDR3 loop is CAGAGQGNYGYTF. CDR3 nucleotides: TGTGCCGGCGCCGGACAGGGGAACTATGGCTACACCTTC.